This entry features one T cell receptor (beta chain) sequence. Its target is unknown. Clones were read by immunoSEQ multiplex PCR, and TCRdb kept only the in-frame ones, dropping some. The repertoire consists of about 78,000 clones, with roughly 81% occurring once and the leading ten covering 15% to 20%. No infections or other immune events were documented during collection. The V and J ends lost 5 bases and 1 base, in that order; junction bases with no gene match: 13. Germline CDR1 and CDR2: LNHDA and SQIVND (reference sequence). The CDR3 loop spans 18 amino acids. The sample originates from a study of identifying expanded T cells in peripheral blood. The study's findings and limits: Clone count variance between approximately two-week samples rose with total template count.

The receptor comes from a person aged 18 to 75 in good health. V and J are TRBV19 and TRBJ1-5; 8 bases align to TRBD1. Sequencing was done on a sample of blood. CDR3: CASSDRGVQHWSNQPQHF. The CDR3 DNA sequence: TGTGCCAGTAGTGACAGGGGAGTTCAGCATTGGAGCAATCAGCCCCAGCATTTT.